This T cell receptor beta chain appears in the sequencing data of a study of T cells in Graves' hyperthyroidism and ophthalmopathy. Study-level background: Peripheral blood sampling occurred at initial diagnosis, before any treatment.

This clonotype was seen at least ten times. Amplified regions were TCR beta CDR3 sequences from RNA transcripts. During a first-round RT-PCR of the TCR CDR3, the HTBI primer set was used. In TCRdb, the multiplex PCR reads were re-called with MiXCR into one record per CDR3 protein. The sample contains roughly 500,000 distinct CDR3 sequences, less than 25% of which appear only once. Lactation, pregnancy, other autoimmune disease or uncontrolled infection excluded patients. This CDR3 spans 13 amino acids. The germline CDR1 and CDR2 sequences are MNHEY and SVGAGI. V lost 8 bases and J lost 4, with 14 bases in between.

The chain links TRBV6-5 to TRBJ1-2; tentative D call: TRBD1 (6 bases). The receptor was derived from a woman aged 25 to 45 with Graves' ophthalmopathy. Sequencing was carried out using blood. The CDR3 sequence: CASWSGAFYGYTF. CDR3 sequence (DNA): TGTGCCAGCTGGTCAGGGGCCTTCTATGGCTACACCTTC.